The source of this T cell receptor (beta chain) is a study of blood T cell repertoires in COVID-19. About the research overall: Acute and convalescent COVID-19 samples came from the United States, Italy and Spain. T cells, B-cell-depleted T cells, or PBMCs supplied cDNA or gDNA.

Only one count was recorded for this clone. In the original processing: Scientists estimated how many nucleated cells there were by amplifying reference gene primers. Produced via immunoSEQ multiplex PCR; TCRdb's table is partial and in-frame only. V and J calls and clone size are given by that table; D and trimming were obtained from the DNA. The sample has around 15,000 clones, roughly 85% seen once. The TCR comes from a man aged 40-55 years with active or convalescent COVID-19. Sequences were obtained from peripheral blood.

The CDR3 here is CASSRILGQGGYNSPLHF. Here the CDR3 DNA reads TGTGCCAGCAGCCGGATCCTCGGACAGGGAGGATATAATTCACCCCTCCACTTT. V is TRBV3-1 (or the pseudogene TRBV3-2) and J is TRBJ1-6, with 8 bases that match TRBD1. V lost 4 bases and J lost 4; bases outside the gene matches: 12. Germline V CDR1 and CDR2: LGHDT, YNNKEL (reference sequence). This CDR3 comprises 18 residues.